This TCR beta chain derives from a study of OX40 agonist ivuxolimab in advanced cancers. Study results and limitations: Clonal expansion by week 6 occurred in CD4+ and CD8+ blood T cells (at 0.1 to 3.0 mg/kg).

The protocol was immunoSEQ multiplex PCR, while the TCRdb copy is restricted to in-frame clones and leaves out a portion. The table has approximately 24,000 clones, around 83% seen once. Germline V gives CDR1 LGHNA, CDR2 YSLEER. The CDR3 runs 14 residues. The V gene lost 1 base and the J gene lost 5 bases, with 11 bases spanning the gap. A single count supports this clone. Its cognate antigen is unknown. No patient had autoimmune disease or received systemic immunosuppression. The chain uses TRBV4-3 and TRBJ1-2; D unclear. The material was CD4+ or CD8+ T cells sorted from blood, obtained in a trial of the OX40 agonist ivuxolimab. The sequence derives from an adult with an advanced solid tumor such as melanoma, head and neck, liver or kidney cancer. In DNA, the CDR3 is TGCGCCAGCAGCCAAGGGGCCGGACCTTATGGCTACACCTTC. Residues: CASSQGAGPYGYTF.